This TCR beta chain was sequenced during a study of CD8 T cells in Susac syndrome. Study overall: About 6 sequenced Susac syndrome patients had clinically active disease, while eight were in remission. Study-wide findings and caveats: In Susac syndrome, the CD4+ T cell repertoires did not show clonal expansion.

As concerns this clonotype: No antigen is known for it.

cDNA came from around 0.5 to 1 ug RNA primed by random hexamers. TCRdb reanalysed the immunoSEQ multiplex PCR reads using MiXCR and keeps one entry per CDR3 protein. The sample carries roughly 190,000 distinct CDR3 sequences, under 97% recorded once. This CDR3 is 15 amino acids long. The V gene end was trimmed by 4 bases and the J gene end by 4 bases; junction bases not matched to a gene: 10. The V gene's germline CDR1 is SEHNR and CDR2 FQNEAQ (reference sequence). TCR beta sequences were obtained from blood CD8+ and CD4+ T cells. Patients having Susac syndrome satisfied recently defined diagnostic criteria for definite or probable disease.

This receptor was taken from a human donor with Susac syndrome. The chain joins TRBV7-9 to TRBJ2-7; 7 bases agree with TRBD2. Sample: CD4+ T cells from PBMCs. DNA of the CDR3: TGTGCCAGCAGCTCGAGGGAAAGCGGGACTTACGAGCAGTACTTC. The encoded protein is CASSSRESGTYEQYF.